The T cell receptor (beta chain) under discussion was sequenced for a study of cytomegalovirus exposure and HLA in healthy donors. TCRdb's copy holds only in-frame clones and misses some; the assay was immunoSEQ multiplex PCR. The table lists 200,000 to 250,000 clones, less than 90% of them singletons. This CDR3 spans 15 amino acids. In germline, CDR1 is MDHEN, CDR2 SYDVKM. V was shortened by 2 bases and J by 3 bases, with 14 bases between the two germline ends. Sequencing was performed on PBMCs. The J gene is TRBJ2-7, the V gene TRBV28; the D gene is possibly TRBD1 (6 bases). The receptor comes from a woman aged 18-35 years in good health and CMV-seronegative. CDR3 protein: CASSLPQGIDYEQYF. In DNA form, the CDR3 reads TGTGCCAGCAGTTTACCACAGGGAATCGACTACGAGCAGTACTTC.